A single sample gave rise to the 7 T cell receptor beta chains below, sequenced in a study of blood T cell repertoires in COVID-19. Clones were sequenced by immunoSEQ multiplex PCR, and TCRdb holds only the in-frame ones, with some missing. The sample has 200,000 or so clones; roughly 85% are singletons. The sample was peripheral blood. The origin of the receptors is a man between 45 and 60 years old who had recovered from COVID-19.

The chain employs TRBV29-1 and TRBJ1-1; TRBD1 aligns across 7 bases. Germline loops: CDR1 SQVTM, CDR2 ANQGSEA. The ends lost 7 bases at V and 4 bases at J; junction bases unmatched: 9. This CDR3 comprises 13 residues. The chain's CDR3 is CSAGGGEATEAFF. CDR3 coding DNA: TGCAGCGCCGGAGGGGGCGAAGCCACTGAAGCTTTCTTT.

V gene TRBV5-1 combines with J gene TRBJ1-2, with TRBD1 as a possible D gene (5 bases). This CDR3 is 13 amino acids long. The V end was cut by 0 bases, the J end by 2 bases, with 5 bases between. The germline CDR1 and CDR2 sequences are SGHRS and YFSETQ. This CDR3 is CASSLAGNYGYTF. The CDR3, as DNA: TGCGCCAGCAGCTTGGCAGGGAACTATGGCTACACCTTC.

The chain links TRBV2 to TRBJ1-1; possible D gene TRBD1, 5 bases. The CDR3 loop spans 14 amino acids. The V gene's germline CDR1 is SNHLY and CDR2 FYNNEI. Trimming left V 4 bases short and J 7 bases short, with 16 bases between. The CDR3 DNA reads TGTGCCAGCAGTGCGCGACGGGGGGTTGGTGAAGCTTTCTTT. It encodes CASSARRGVGEAFF.

V is TRBV6-6 and J is TRBJ2-7; 11 bases fit TRBD2. V trimming: 4 bases; J trimming: 3 bases; junction bases outside the gene matches: 2. Germline values: CDR1 MNHNY, CDR2 SVGAGI (reference sequence). The CDR3 has 14 residues. The CDR3 nucleotides are TGTGCCAGCAGTTTACTAGCGGGGGACTACGAGCAGTACTTC. The encoded protein is CASSLLAGDYEQYF.

The CDR3 DNA is TGTGCCAGCAGCTTAGGGGGCGCCAGCTCCTACAATGAGCAGTTCTTC. It translates to CASSLGGASSYNEQFF. The genes are TRBV7-6 and TRBJ2-1, with a possible D match to TRBD1 (5 bases). The CDR3 runs 16 residues. CDR1 is SGHVS, CDR2 FNYEAQ, per germline. V dropped 1 base and J dropped 0 bases, with 10 bases sitting between them.

This clone was found a few times. V usage is TRBV27 and J usage is TRBJ1-6; 8 bases agree with TRBD1. This CDR3 spans 13 amino acids. From germline, CDR1 is MNHEY and CDR2 SMNVEV (reference sequence). Unmatched junction bases numbered 0, after V lost 2 bases and J lost 9 bases. CDR3 sequence reads: CASSLTGGSPLHF. CDR3 nucleotides: TGTGCCAGCAGTTTAACAGGGGGTTCACCCCTCCACTTT.

The CDR3 is CASSVGPGDSSFYEQYF. In DNA, the CDR3 is TGTGCCAGTAGTGTTGGGCCCGGGGACAGCTCGTTCTACGAGCAGTACTTC. This chain joins TRBV19 and TRBJ2-7, with 7 bases that match TRBD1. Germline V gene sequence: CDR1 LNHDA, CDR2 SQIVND (reference sequence). Germline trimming cut 5 bases from V and 3 bases from J; bases unmatched to any gene: 16. This CDR3 has 17 residues.